The entry that follows covers one TCR beta chain sequence. This receptor's antigen is unknown. No base qualities exist here, and no much larger clone lies one base off it. Between the V and J ends, shortened by 6 bases and 0 bases respectively, the junction contains 6 bases. CDR1 and CDR2 (SQVTM, ANQGSEA) derive from the germline V gene. The cysteine opens and the phenylalanine closes a CDR3 of 13 amino acids. The entry retains the CDR3 DNA only, 39 bases that are in frame from base 1. The entry originates in a study of a mutant IDH1 vaccine in newly diagnosed glioma (dated by TCRdb to the early 2020s). Broadly, across the study: Eight vaccinations were administered to patients in weeks 1, 3, 5, 7, 11, 15, 19 and 23, corresponding to visits V03 through V10. Vaccination was initiated 4-6 weeks after radiotherapy alone, or concurrently with temozolomide cycles in the chemotherapy-containing groups. The roughly 32 treated patients were approximately 60% male and 37.5% female, with a mean age of approximately 40 years. Before enrollment, patients had received standard therapy of radiotherapy alone, temozolomide alone, or radiochemotherapy with temozolomide; most received the combination. Six visits were used for peripheral blood collection: V03 (baseline), V05, V07, V10, V12 and V13. For exploratory analyses, longitudinal TCRB deep sequencing was carried out in 25 to 30 treated patients wherever samples were available.

Libraries were prepared through the immunoSEQ multiplex PCR assay. Rearranged TCR beta chain sequences were amplified with the hsTCRB Kit following the manufacturer's protocol. Sequencing of TCRB libraries was carried out on an Illumina MiSeq. The authors' analysis ran thus. The proprietary platform of the kit vendor was used for demultiplexing, trimming and gene mapping. Not all clones reach the TCRdb copy of this immuneACCESS table, which keeps in-frame sequences only. Checked studies attribute under half of the gap to unresolved V genes and leave the rest unexplained. The DNA was the basis for D and trimming; V, J and clone size are from that table. Counted in this sample were some 60,000 clones; under 85% of them appeared once. In total, the top ten clones hold roughly 3.6% of the sample. The time point label, as the study defines it: week 11, during vaccination. Each vaccine dose was 300 ug of a 20-mer mutant IDH1 peptide in Montanide, given subcutaneously with topical imiquimod. All donors had newly diagnosed IDH1-mutant astrocytomas of WHO grade 3 or 4 that showed loss of nuclear ATRX. The samples were drawn from NOA16, a multicentre, single-arm, open-label phase I trial in Germany that tested a mutant IDH1 peptide vaccine in humans for the first time. Genomic DNA for TCRB sequencing was isolated from EDTA blood with the DNeasy Blood and Tissue Kit.

General findings and caveats noted by the study authors: Selection of PBMC samples for TCRB deep sequencing was based on availability. Pseudoprogression appeared unrelated to alterations in the top peripheral T cell clonotypes detected by TCRB sequencing. Vaccine-induced immune responses across multiple MHC alleles were detected in 93.3% of patients. According to the authors, sample limitations meant that analyses of patient blood samples could not be reproduced.

Specimen: PBMCs, collected from a glioma patient whose treatment included an IDH1 peptide vaccine. The clonotype originates from a man aged 30 to 39 with glioma. The sequence links TRBV29-1 to TRBJ1-6, with the D gene uncertain. For the CDR3, the sequence is CSVRSSYNSPLHF. The bases read TGCAGCGTCCGGAGCTCCTATAATTCACCCCTCCACTTT.